This TCR beta chain appears in the sequencing data of a study of low-dose radiotherapy and immunotherapy resistance in tumors. As for time point: after trial treatment. The sample's treatment: LDRT plus nivolumab, ipilimumab, low-dose cyclophosphamide and aspirin (RACIN trial). Each patient who was eligible had an advanced solid tumor with no tumor-infiltrating lymphocytes. TRAV- and TRBV-specific primers were used for first-strand cDNA, which covered alpha and beta chains. TCRs were put through approximately 20 PCR cycles of amplification with Phusion. A constant-region primer and the V-primer adapter served as the primer pair. Amplifying the isolated mRNA was done by in vitro transcription. TCRdb re-called the reads through MiXCR, storing one row per CDR3 protein. The sample has 65,000 to 85,000 distinct CDR3 sequences, less than 20% seen once. Germline V lookup: CDR1 ENHRY, CDR2 SYGVKD. The CDR3 consists of 17 residues. Losses at the gene ends were 3 bases for V and 0 bases for J; bases not matched to a gene: 7.

The sample consisted of PBMCs, taken after low-dose radiotherapy plus immunotherapy. The chain combines TRBV10-3 with TRBJ1-3, with TRBD1 identical over 8 bases. The receptor comes from a male donor with prostate cancer. The CDR3 coding sequence is TGTGCCATCAGTGATCCGGGACAGGCATCCTCTGGAAACACCATATATTTT. Translated, it gives CAISDPGQASSGNTIYF.